The clone carrying this T cell receptor beta chain was found a few times. For the library, individual cDNA molecules each received unique molecular identifiers. TCRdb reprocessed the RACE reads with MiXCR, giving one entry per CDR3 protein. The sample has some 49,000 distinct CDR3 sequences, 9% to 9.5% seen once. V was trimmed by 0 bases and J by 0 bases, leaving 5 bases between them. The germline CDR1 and CDR2 sequences are GTSNPN and SVGIG (reference sequence). This CDR3 has 13 residues. This entry comes from a study of human T cells and chemical hapten exposure. The time point denotes: patch test 1, 2 weeks after DPC sensitization. The treatment: therapeutic diphenylcyclopropenone sensitization with weekly scalp DPC.

This rearrangement joins TRBV30 to TRBJ1-1; maybe TRBD1 (5 bases). The sample in question was whole blood, obtained in connection with sensitization to the hapten diphenylcyclopropenone (DPC). The sequence was obtained from a woman aged 45-60 years with alopecia areata. Some clones in this sample may be carry-over from other donors' samples. The CDR3 spells CAWSVGVNTEAFF. DNA for the CDR3: TGTGCCTGGAGTGTAGGGGTGAACACTGAAGCTTTCTTT.